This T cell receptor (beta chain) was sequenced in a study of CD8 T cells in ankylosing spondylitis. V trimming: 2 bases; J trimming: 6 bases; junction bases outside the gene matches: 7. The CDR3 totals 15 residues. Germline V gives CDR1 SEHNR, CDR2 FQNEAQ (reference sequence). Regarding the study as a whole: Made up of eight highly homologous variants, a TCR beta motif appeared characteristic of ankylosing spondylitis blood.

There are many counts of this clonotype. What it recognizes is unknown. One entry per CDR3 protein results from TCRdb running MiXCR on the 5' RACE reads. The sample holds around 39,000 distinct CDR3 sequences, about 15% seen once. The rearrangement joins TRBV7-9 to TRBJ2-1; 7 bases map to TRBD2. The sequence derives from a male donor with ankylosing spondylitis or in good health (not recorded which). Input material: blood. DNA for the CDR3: TGTGCCAGCAGCTTATTACGGCGGGAGATCAATGAGCAGTTCTTC. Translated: CASSLLRREINEQFF.